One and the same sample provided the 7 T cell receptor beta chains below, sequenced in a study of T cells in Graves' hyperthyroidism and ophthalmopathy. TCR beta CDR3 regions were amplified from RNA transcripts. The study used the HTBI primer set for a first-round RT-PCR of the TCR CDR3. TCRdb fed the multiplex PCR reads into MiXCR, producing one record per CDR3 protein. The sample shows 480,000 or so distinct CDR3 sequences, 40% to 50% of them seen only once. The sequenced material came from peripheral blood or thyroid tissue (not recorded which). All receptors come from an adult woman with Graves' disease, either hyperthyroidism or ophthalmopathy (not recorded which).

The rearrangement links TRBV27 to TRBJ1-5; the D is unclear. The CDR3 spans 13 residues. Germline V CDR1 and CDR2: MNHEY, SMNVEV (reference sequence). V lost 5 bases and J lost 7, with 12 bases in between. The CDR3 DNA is TGTGCCAGCAGTCGTACATCGGGACAGCCCCAGCATTTT. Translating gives CASSRTSGQPQHF.

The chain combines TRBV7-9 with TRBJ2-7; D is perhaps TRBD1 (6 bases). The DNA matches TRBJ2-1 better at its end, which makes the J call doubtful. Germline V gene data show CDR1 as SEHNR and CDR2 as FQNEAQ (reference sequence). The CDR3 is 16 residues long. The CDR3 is CASSPGHRRRANEQFF. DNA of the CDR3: TGTGCCAGCAGCCCGGGACACCGGAGACGGGCCAATGAGCAGTTCTTC.

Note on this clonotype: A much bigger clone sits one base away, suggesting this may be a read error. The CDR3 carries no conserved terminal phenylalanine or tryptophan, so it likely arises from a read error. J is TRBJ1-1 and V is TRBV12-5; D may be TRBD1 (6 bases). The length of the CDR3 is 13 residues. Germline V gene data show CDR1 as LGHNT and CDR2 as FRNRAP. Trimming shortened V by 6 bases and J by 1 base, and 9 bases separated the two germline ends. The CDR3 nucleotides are TGTGCTAGTGGAAGGGGGGGGAACACTGAAGCTTTCCTT. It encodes CASGRGGNTEAFL.

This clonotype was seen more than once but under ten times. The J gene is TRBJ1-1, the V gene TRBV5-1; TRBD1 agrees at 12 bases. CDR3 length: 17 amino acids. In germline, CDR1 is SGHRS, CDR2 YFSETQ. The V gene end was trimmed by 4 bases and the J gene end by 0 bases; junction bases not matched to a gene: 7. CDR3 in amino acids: CASSAGTGGRLNTEAFF. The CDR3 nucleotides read TGCGCCAGCAGCGCCGGGACAGGGGGCCGTTTGAACACTGAAGCTTTCTTT. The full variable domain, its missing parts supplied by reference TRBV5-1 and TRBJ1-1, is KAGVTQTPRYLIKTRGQQVTLSCSPISGHRSVSWYQQTPGQGLQFLFEYFSETQRNKGNFPGRFSGRQFSNSRSEMNVSTLELGDSALYLCASSAGTGGRLNTEAFFGQGTRLTVV.

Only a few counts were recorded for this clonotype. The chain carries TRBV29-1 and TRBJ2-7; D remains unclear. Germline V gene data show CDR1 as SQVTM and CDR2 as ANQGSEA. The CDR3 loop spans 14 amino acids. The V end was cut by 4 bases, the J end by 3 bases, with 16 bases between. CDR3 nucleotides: TGCAGCGTTGGCTTCGGGCATTCTGGCTACGAGCAGTACTTC. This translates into CSVGFGHSGYEQYF.

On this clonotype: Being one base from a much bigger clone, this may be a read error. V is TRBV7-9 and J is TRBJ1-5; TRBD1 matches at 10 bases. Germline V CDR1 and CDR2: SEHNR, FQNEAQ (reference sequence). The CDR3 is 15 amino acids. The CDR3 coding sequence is TGTGCCGGCAGCATGACAGGGGGCCGAGATCAGCCCCAGCATTTT. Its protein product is CAGSMTGGRDQPQHF.

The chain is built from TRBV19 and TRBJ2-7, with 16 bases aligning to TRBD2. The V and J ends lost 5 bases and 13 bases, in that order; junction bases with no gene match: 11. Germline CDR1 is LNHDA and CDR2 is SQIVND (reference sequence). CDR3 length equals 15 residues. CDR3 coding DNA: TGTGCCAGTAGTGCATCCGGGACTAGCGGGAGGGCGACCTACTTC. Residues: CASSASGTSGRATYF.